The 32 T cell receptor beta chains reported below all come from one sample, sequenced in a study of control samples from healthy donors and cancer patients. The assay was immunoSEQ multiplex PCR, and TCRdb's table has in-frame clones only and misses some. The sample consists of over 100,000 clones, 80% to 95% of them appearing once. Sequencing was carried out using blood. The receptors were gathered from a woman between 50 and 59 years old in good health.

The V gene is TRBV6-5, the J gene TRBJ1-2, with a weak D call TRBD1 (5 bases). V was cut by 5 bases and J by 4 bases, with 17 bases left in between. Germline loops: CDR1 MNHEY, CDR2 SVGAGI. The CDR3 runs 15 residues. The CDR3 sequence: CASSPGSSGSYGYTF. As DNA, the CDR3 is TGTGCCAGCAGTCCGGGATCTTCAGGGTCCTATGGCTACACCTTC.

V and J are TRBV28 and TRBJ1-1; TRBD1 might be the D (6 bases). Germline CDR1 MDHEN, CDR2 SYDVKM. This CDR3 comprises 15 residues. V was pared by 5 bases and J by 4 bases, with 17 bases between. CDR3: CASSQIQGRGTEAFF. CDR3 sequence (DNA): TGTGCCAGCAGTCAAATACAGGGAAGGGGCACTGAAGCTTTCTTT.

The chain uses TRBV7-9 and TRBJ1-1; 9 nucleotides align to TRBD1. The length of the CDR3 is 14 residues. Germline trimming cut 5 bases from V and 6 bases from J; bases unmatched to any gene: 7. CDR1 is SEHNR and CDR2 is FQNEAQ in the germline V gene (reference sequence). CDR3 amino acids: CASSQDRGSSEAFF. Written as DNA, the CDR3 is TGTGCCAGCAGCCAGGACAGGGGAAGTTCTGAAGCTTTCTTT.

The rearrangement links TRBV2 to TRBJ2-3, with D possibly being TRBD2 (6 bases). CDR1 and CDR2 from the germline V gene are SNHLY and FYNNEI. The V end was cut by 7 bases, the J end by 2 bases, with 13 bases between. The CDR3 consists of 14 residues. CDR3 nucleotides: TGTGCCAGCAACAGGCGGGGACCCACAGATACGCAGTATTTT. This sequence encodes CASNRRGPTDTQYF.

This clone occurred a few times. The rearrangement uses TRBV29-1 and TRBJ2-3, with TRBD1 identical over 7 bases. CDR1 and CDR2 (germline): SQVTM, ANQGSEA. V gave up 8 bases and J gave up 5 bases; unmatched junction bases: 10. The CDR3 has 13 amino acids. CDR3 nucleotide sequence: TGCAGCACCGACAGGGCTTCGATAGATACGCAGTATTTT. This sequence encodes CSTDRASIDTQYF.

The chain links TRBV5-1 to TRBJ2-5; D not resolved. CDR1 is SGHRS, CDR2 YFSETQ, per germline. V gave up 0 bases and J gave up 4 bases, with 10 bases separating them. The CDR3 contains 14 residues. The CDR3 DNA is TGCGCCAGCAGCTTGGGAAATAGCCGAGAGACCCAGTACTTC. This encodes CASSLGNSRETQYF.

The chain is built from TRBV7-9 and TRBJ2-1, with a possible D match to TRBD1 (6 bases). CDR1 is SEHNR and CDR2 is FQNEAQ in the germline V gene (reference sequence). V lost 2 bases, J lost 10 bases, and 15 bases lay in between. There are 14 residues in the CDR3. This CDR3 reads CASSLIGQRLEQFF. CDR3 bases: TGTGCCAGCAGCTTAATAGGACAGAGATTAGAGCAGTTCTTC.

The J gene is TRBJ2-1, the V gene TRBV3-1 (or the pseudogene TRBV3-2); 11 bases fit TRBD2. The CDR3 loop spans 15 amino acids. Germline V CDR1 and CDR2: LGHDT, YNNKEL (reference sequence). V dropped 7 bases and J dropped 3; count of bases not matched to a gene: 5. This CDR3 is CASMPSGGSYNEQFF. The CDR3 coding sequence is TGTGCCAGCATGCCTAGCGGGGGGAGCTACAATGAGCAGTTCTTC.

The chain combines TRBV6-6 with TRBJ2-7, with D possibly matching TRBD1 (6 bases). CDR3 length equals 12 residues. Germline V gene lookup returns CDR1 MNHNY and CDR2 SVGAGI (reference sequence). V shed 5 bases and J shed 4 bases, with 9 bases lying between them. The DNA for the CDR3 is TGTGCCAGCAGTAAGGACAGTTACGAGCAGTACTTC. Amino acid sequence: CASSKDSYEQYF.

The rearrangement joins TRBV25-1 to TRBJ2-5; D is unclear. Trimming shortened V by 3 bases and J by 5 bases, and 4 bases separated the two germline ends. This CDR3 is built from 11 residues. Germline V gene lookup returns CDR1 MGHDK and CDR2 SYGVNS. In nucleotides, the CDR3 is TGTGCCAGCAGTGAGGGGGAGACCCAGTACTTC. This encodes CASSEGETQYF.

The chain has TRBV19 and TRBJ1-2, with D unclear. Per germline, CDR1 LNHDA and CDR2 SQIVND (reference sequence). Trimming left V 3 bases short and J 5 bases short, with 10 bases between. The CDR3 length is 13 residues. CDR3 amino acids: CASSILPGYGYTF. CDR3 sequence (DNA): TGTGCCAGTAGTATTTTGCCGGGATATGGCTACACCTTC.

The CDR3 coding sequence is TGTGCCAGCAGCTTACCGGGACAGGGTAGTTCGGTTGAGCAGTTCTTC. The encoded protein is CASSLPGQGSSVEQFF. The chain couples TRBV27 to TRBJ2-1; the match to TRBD1 covers 9 bases. Germline values: CDR1 MNHEY, CDR2 SMNVEV (reference sequence). Trimming cost V 6 bases and J 9 bases; bases outside gene matches: 15. The CDR3 is 16 amino acids.

The chain couples TRBV25-1 to TRBJ1-2; no definite D call. Germline V lookup: CDR1 MGHDK, CDR2 SYGVNS. V shed 3 bases and J shed 3 bases, with 11 bases lying between them. This CDR3 spans 14 amino acids. The CDR3 protein is CASSDPHLDYGYTF. DNA for the CDR3: TGTGCCAGCAGTGACCCCCATCTAGACTATGGCTACACCTTC.

The CDR3 is CASSAIGGTYEQYF. CDR3 DNA sequence: TGTGCCAGCAGTGCAATTGGGGGAACCTACGAGCAGTACTTC. The rearrangement joins TRBV6-6 to TRBJ2-7; D may match TRBD1 or TRBD2 (5 bases each). With 5 bases removed from V and 2 bases from J, the gap between germline ends came to 13 bases. There are 14 residues in the CDR3. Germline V lookup: CDR1 MNHNY, CDR2 SVGAGI (reference sequence).

This chain links TRBV18 with TRBJ2-1; TRBD2 matches at 7 bases. The CDR3 has 14 amino acids. In germline, CDR1 is KGHSH, CDR2 LQKENI. J was trimmed by 4 bases and V by 0 bases; bases with no gene match: 0. Here the CDR3 reads CASSPPGGYNEQFF. CDR3 in DNA: TGTGCCAGCTCACCACCGGGGGGGTACAATGAGCAGTTCTTC. Filled out from reference TRBV18 and TRBJ2-1, the complete variable domain reads NAGVMQNPRHLVRRRGQEARLRCSPMKGHSHVYWYRQLPEEGLKFMVYLQKENIIDESGMPKERFSAEFPKEGPSILRIQQVVRGDSAAYFCASSPPGGYNEQFFGPGTRLTVL.

This clone was detected only once. The chain carries TRBV9 and TRBJ2-3, with 8 positions matching TRBD2. Germline CDR1 is SGDLS and CDR2 is YYNGEE. This CDR3 is built from 17 residues. V dropped 0 bases and J dropped 0; count of bases not matched to a gene: 6. In DNA, the CDR3 is TGTGCCAGCAGCGTAGTGTCCGGCGGGGGGAGCACAGATACGCAGTATTTT. Translated: CASSVVSGGGSTDTQYF.

CDR3 region: CASSLKGQLYGYTF. Here the CDR3 DNA reads TGTGCCAGCAGCTTAAAGGGGCAGCTCTATGGCTACACCTTC. The rearrangement uses TRBV13 and TRBJ1-2, with D possibly matching TRBD1 (5 bases). Deletions cut 2 bases from V and 4 bases from J, with 11 bases between. The CDR3 spans 14 residues. Germline values: CDR1 PRHDT, CDR2 FYEKMQ (reference sequence).

The gene calls are TRBV19 and TRBJ2-7, with TRBD2 identical over 7 bases. CDR3 size: 14 residues. Germline V gene lookup returns CDR1 LNHDA and CDR2 SQIVND (reference sequence). The trim removed 8 bases at V and 6 bases at J, leaving 13 bases unmatched. CDR3 residues: CASGTLGGRGEQYF. CDR3 coding DNA: TGTGCCAGTGGAACTTTGGGCGGGAGAGGCGAGCAGTACTTC.

The chain recombines TRBV30 with TRBJ2-2, with a tentative D call TRBD2 (5 bases). Deletions cut 2 bases from V and 1 base from J, with 8 bases between. CDR3 length: 14 amino acids. CDR1 and CDR2 from the germline V gene are GTSNPN and SVGIG (reference sequence). DNA of the CDR3: TGTGCCTGGAGTCGGACTTTGAACACCGGGGAGCTGTTTTTT. The encoded protein is CAWSRTLNTGELFF.

The V call is TRBV30, the J call TRBJ1-6; 7 bases line up with TRBD1. Germline lookup yields CDR1 GTSNPN and CDR2 SVGIG (reference sequence). The junction had 6 bases not matched to a gene; V was cut back by 3 bases and J by 7 bases. This CDR3 comprises 14 residues. CDR3 in amino acids: CAWSTGQLNSPLHF. The CDR3 nucleotides are TGTGCCTGGAGCACGGGACAGTTGAATTCACCCCTCCACTTT.

The chain employs TRBV6-4 and TRBJ2-2; D is undetermined. CDR1 is MRHNA and CDR2 is SNTAGT in the germline V gene. Deletions cut 0 bases from V and 0 bases from J, with 11 bases between. The CDR3 runs to 17 residues. Here the CDR3 DNA reads TGTGCCAGCAGTGACTCGAGCCGGCGGTCGAACACCGGGGAGCTGTTTTTT. Protein: CASSDSSRRSNTGELFF.

The gene calls are TRBV6-6 and TRBJ1-6; 7 bases match TRBD1. This CDR3 has 15 amino acids. From germline, CDR1 is MNHNY and CDR2 SVGAGI (reference sequence). V shed 2 bases and J 9 bases; nucleotides not matched to a gene: 7. CDR3 in DNA: TGTGCCAGCAGTTACGGGACAGCCTCACCTTCACCCCTCCACTTT. This codes for CASSYGTASPSPLHF.

The chain joins TRBV20-1 to TRBJ2-3; no reliable D call. The V and J ends lost 3 bases and 2 bases respectively, with 12 bases between them. The CDR3 extends over 14 amino acids. CDR1 is DFQATT and CDR2 is SNEGSKA in the germline V gene (reference sequence). CDR3 sequence reads: CSASVRRDTDTQYF. CDR3 nucleotide sequence: TGCAGTGCTAGTGTGAGAAGAGACACAGATACGCAGTATTTT.

The rearrangement links TRBV3-1 (or the pseudogene TRBV3-2) to TRBJ2-3; 8 bases line up with TRBD2. The CDR3 has 14 amino acids. V lost 3 bases, J lost 2 bases, and 1 base stayed unmatched. Germline V CDR1 and CDR2: LGHDT, YNNKEL (reference sequence). CDR3 sequence: CASSQREATDTQYF. As DNA, the CDR3 is TGTGCCAGCAGCCAGCGGGAGGCCACAGATACGCAGTATTTT.

The chain carries TRBV30 and TRBJ1-2; 9 nucleotides align to TRBD1. V lost 8 bases and J lost 0; bases outside the gene matches: 7. Per germline, CDR1 GTSNPN and CDR2 SVGIG (reference sequence). CDR3 size: 14 residues. The CDR3 DNA reads as TGTGCCGGACAGGGGTGGGGAGCTAACTATGGCTACACCTTC. Amino acid sequence: CAGQGWGANYGYTF.

The rearrangement uses TRBV7-9 and TRBJ1-1; D is ambiguous. This CDR3 spans 16 amino acids. Trimming shortened V by 1 base and J by 1 base, and 13 bases separated the two germline ends. Germline CDR1 SEHNR, CDR2 FQNEAQ (reference sequence). The CDR3 DNA reads TGTGCCAGCAGCTTAGGCTCATGGCAGTCGAACACTGAAGCTTTCTTT. The encoded protein is CASSLGSWQSNTEAFF.

V is TRBV27 and J is TRBJ2-7, with D possibly matching TRBD1 (6 bases). Trimming removed 5 bases from V and 6 bases from J, with 20 bases in between. Germline assignment: CDR1 MNHEY and CDR2 SMNVEV (reference sequence). This CDR3 is 15 amino acids long. This chain's CDR3 is CASSVGGNGAAEQYF. The DNA for the CDR3 is TGTGCCAGCAGTGTAGGGGGAAATGGGGCTGCCGAGCAGTACTTC.

This chain connects TRBV3-1 (or the pseudogene TRBV3-2) to TRBJ2-3, with 9 nucleotides matching TRBD2. The germline V gene has CDR1 LGHDT and CDR2 YNNKEL (reference sequence). The J segment lost 2 bases and the V segment lost 6 bases, leaving 21 bases of the junction unmatched. This CDR3 comprises 20 residues. The CDR3 protein is CASRQRISGSREQNTDTQYF. CDR3 bases: TGTGCCAGCAGACAAAGGATTAGCGGGAGCCGGGAACAAAACACAGATACGCAGTATTTT.

This clone was detected once. The chain has TRBV19 and TRBJ1-2; perhaps TRBD1 as D (5 bases). The CDR3 extends over 16 amino acids. V was shortened by 4 bases and J by 6 bases, with 21 bases between the two germline ends. CDR1 LNHDA and CDR2 SQIVND come from the germline V gene (reference sequence). The CDR3 sequence: CASSTTPRARNNGYTF. The CDR3 bases are TGTGCCAGTAGTACCACTCCCAGGGCCCGGAATAATGGCTACACCTTC.

The rearrangement uses TRBV7-9 and TRBJ2-7; D gene ambiguous. The CDR3 has 15 amino acids. In germline, CDR1 is SEHNR, CDR2 FQNEAQ (reference sequence). Trimming pared 3 bases from V and 4 bases from J, leaving 16 bases between. The CDR3 bases are TGTGCCAGCAGCTTCCCGACAAGTGGGGTATACGAGCAGTACTTC. It is translated as CASSFPTSGVYEQYF.

This clone has a single count. The rearrangement links TRBV11-2 to TRBJ1-5, with D tentatively TRBD1 (5 bases). From germline, CDR1 is SGHAT and CDR2 FQNNGV. Trimming took off 1 base at V and 3 bases at J, with 7 bases between the two ends. The CDR3 sequence is 14 residues long. This CDR3 is CASSLAGPNQPQHF. For the CDR3, the DNA is TGTGCCAGCAGCTTAGCAGGGCCCAATCAGCCCCAGCATTTT.

The V call is TRBV6-1, the J call TRBJ1-2, with TRBD1 identical over 7 bases. There are 15 residues in the CDR3. V was pared by 2 bases and J by 4 bases, with 7 bases of the junction left unmatched. Germline V gives CDR1 MNHNS, CDR2 SASEGT. The CDR3 region has the DNA TGTGCCAGCAGTGAAACCATCGACAGGGTCTATGGCTACACCTTC. Encoded protein: CASSETIDRVYGYTF.